This TCR beta chain stems from a study of CD8 T cells in ankylosing spondylitis. CDR1 and CDR2 (germline): MDHEN, SYDVKM. V shed 0 bases and J shed 6 bases, with 16 bases lying between them. This CDR3 contains 16 residues. Whole-study results and caveats: It appeared that ankylosing spondylitis blood was characterized by a TCR beta motif of fewer than ten highly homologous variants. Certain motif variants had earlier been reported in reactive arthritis synovial fluid and blood.

This clonotype was counted between two and nine times. Its antigen is unidentified. TCRdb redid the calling of the 5' RACE reads with MiXCR, one entry per CDR3 protein. This sample has 110,000 to 150,000 distinct CDR3 sequences, with roughly 8% found just once. The sequence was collected from a male donor with ankylosing spondylitis. Sequenced: synovial fluid, either unsorted or a sorted T cell fraction (not recorded which). V and J are TRBV28 and TRBJ2-3; a possible D gene is TRBD2 (7 bases). The CDR3 sequence is CASSLWEGGGQDTQYF. CDR3 DNA: TGTGCCAGCAGTTTATGGGAGGGGGGGGGCCAGGATACGCAGTATTTT.